Each of the 5 T cell receptor beta chains below was sequenced from the same sample in a study of Ad26.COV2.S vaccination and SARS-CoV-2 variants (dated by TCRdb to the early 2020s). Libraries were built with the immunoSEQ multiplex PCR assay. TCRdb holds this immuneACCESS table with in-frame rearrangements only. Some clones are missing; in checked studies, unresolved V genes explain under half, and the rest has no known cause. Here the sample has approximately 300,000 clones; around four fifths occur a single time. The ten largest clones add up to 2% to 2.5% of the sample. The label giving this sample's treatment or condition can be read as: about 20 received Ad26.COV2.S at low or high dose, single or two shots; a few received placebo; per-sample allocation not given. For vaccine and placebo recipients, repertoires were sequenced using samples collected on day 63 after the first injection. The specimen was peripheral blood, collected in a trial of Ad26.COV2.S vaccine versus placebo. All receptors derive from a person aged 18-60 years who received the Ad26.COV2.S COVID-19 vaccine or a placebo.

As concerns this clone: A junction end diverges from the germline sequence, so it may reflect a read error. The genes are TRBV28 and TRBJ2-7, with D hard to call. Germline CDR1 reads MDHEN; CDR2 reads SYDVKM. The CDR3 has 14 residues. In DNA form, the CDR3 reads TGTGCCAGCAGTTTACGTGTTACTGCCCCTCCAAATCTCTTC. As protein: CASSLRVTAPPNLF.

This clone has a handful of counts. V and J are TRBV5-1 and TRBJ1-1; D perhaps matches TRBD1 (5 bases). The CDR3 has 16 amino acids. The germline CDR1 and CDR2 sequences are SGHRS and YFSETQ. V shed 4 bases and J shed 7 bases, with 23 bases lying between them. In nucleotides, the CDR3 is TGCGCCAGCAGCCCGGGACTTATGGGGAACACTAGTGAAGCTTTCTTT. Translating it yields CASSPGLMGNTSEAFF.

The chain joins TRBV2 to TRBJ2-5; D gene ambiguous. The V gene lost 1 base and the J gene lost 2 bases, with 8 bases spanning the gap. Germline V gene data show CDR1 as SNHLY and CDR2 as FYNNEI. This CDR3 contains 14 residues. The DNA of the CDR3 is TGTGCCAGCAGTGAAGGGAGATTGCAAGAGACCCAGTACTTC. It translates to CASSEGRLQETQYF.

The V and J genes are TRBV12-3 or TRBV12-4 and TRBJ1-2; 7 bases map to TRBD1. Losses at the gene ends were 5 bases for V and 5 bases for J; bases not matched to a gene: 5. The CDR3 runs to 13 residues. The CDR3 is CASSIQGNYGYTF. Here the CDR3 DNA reads TGTGCCAGCAGTATACAGGGGAATTATGGCTACACCTTC.

The chain couples TRBV19 to TRBJ1-2; D unresolved. V lost 3 bases and J lost 2, with 7 bases in between. Germline V gives CDR1 LNHDA, CDR2 SQIVND (reference sequence). CDR3 length: 13 amino acids. CDR3 DNA: TGTGCCAGTAGTATGGGAGGGAACTATGGCTACACCTTC. It codes for CASSMGGNYGYTF.